What follows describes a single TCR beta chain. The data belong to a study of blood T cell repertoires in COVID-19. The assay was immunoSEQ multiplex PCR, and TCRdb's table has in-frame clones only and misses some. The repertoire consists of over 90,000 clones, with about 86% occurring once and the leading ten covering roughly 13%. CDR1 is MDHEN and CDR2 is SYDVKM in the germline V gene. The CDR3 loop spans 16 amino acids. After removal of 6 bases from V and 5 bases from J, the junction contained 13 bases not matched to a gene. The chain couples TRBV28 to TRBJ1-1; 9 bases are a match to TRBD1. Source material: peripheral blood. The receptor was derived from a woman aged 60 to 75 in a cohort sampled during active or convalescent COVID-19. For the CDR3, the DNA is TGTGCCAGCAGCATAGGGGACAGGGCCTCCATAACTGAAGCTTTCTTT. The encoded protein is CASSIGDRASITEAFF.